A single sample gave rise to the 11 T cell receptor beta chains below, sequenced in a study of blood T cell repertoires in COVID-19. The repertoire was sequenced with immunoSEQ multiplex PCR; TCRdb's copy has only in-frame clones and lacks some. The sample yields under 250,000 clones, over 75% seen once. Sequencing input: peripheral blood. These receptor sequences come from a woman of 80 years or more with acute or convalescent COVID-19.

The chain couples TRBV2 to TRBJ1-1; 10 bases map to TRBD1. There are 14 residues in the CDR3. Germline assignment: CDR1 SNHLY and CDR2 FYNNEI. V lost 3 bases, J lost 5 bases, and 3 bases stayed unmatched. CDR3 nucleotides: TGTGCCAGCAGTGATGGACAGGGGGGGACTGAAGCTTTCTTT. Translating it yields CASSDGQGGTEAFF.

CDR3 amino acids: CASSLARQDSYEQYF. In DNA form, the CDR3 reads TGCGCCAGCAGCCTGGCTCGACAGGACTCCTACGAGCAGTACTTC. This sequence joins TRBV5-1 and TRBJ2-7; D might be TRBD1 (6 bases). Germline CDR1 and CDR2: SGHRS and YFSETQ. Trimming cost V 4 bases and J 0 bases, with 14 bases left between them. This CDR3 is built from 15 residues.

V is TRBV10-3 and J is TRBJ1-6; no clear D gene. The CDR3 is 16 residues long. The germline V gene has CDR1 ENHRY and CDR2 SYGVKD. Trimming removed 7 bases from V and 4 bases from J, with 17 bases in between. In DNA form, the CDR3 reads TGTGCCATCATTAGGGAGCTTCTCCGTTATAATTCACCCCTCCACTTT. As protein: CAIIRELLRYNSPLHF.

The gene calls are TRBV18 and TRBJ2-5; no clear D. Germline CDR1 is KGHSH and CDR2 is LQKENI. V shed 6 bases and J shed 5 bases, with 10 bases lying between them. The CDR3 runs to 12 residues. CDR3 DNA: TGTGCCAGCTCGCCCGAGGTGGAGACCCAGTACTTC. Translated: CASSPEVETQYF.

The chain carries TRBV20-1 and TRBJ1-2, with D hard to call. The germline V gene encodes CDR1 DFQATT and CDR2 SNEGSKA (reference sequence). V was shortened by 3 bases and J by 3 bases, with 8 bases between the two germline ends. This CDR3 has 12 residues. The CDR3: CSASLSDYGYTF. CDR3 DNA: TGCAGTGCTAGTCTCAGCGACTATGGCTACACCTTC.

This clone was detected only a few times. This chain links TRBV5-1 with TRBJ2-3, with 11 bases identical to TRBD2. This CDR3 comprises 14 residues. V dropped 5 bases and J dropped 6; count of bases not matched to a gene: 5. Germline assignment: CDR1 SGHRS and CDR2 YFSETQ. In DNA form, the CDR3 reads TGCGCCAGCAGAGGGACTAGCGGAGGGGATACGCAGTATTTT. As protein: CASRGTSGGDTQYF.

This clone was counted a few times. V gene TRBV28 combines with J gene TRBJ2-3; D not resolved. The CDR3 has 12 residues. Trimming shortened V by 5 bases and J by 0 bases, and 3 bases separated the two germline ends. The germline gives CDR1 MDHEN, CDR2 SYDVKM. As DNA, the CDR3 is TGTGCCAGCAGTCCTAGCACAGATACGCAGTATTTT. Protein: CASSPSTDTQYF.

The J gene is TRBJ1-3, the V gene TRBV6-5, with 8 positions matching TRBD1. The V segment lost 4 bases and the J segment 3 bases; nucleotides outside the gene matches: 5. The CDR3 consists of 15 residues. Germline-derived CDR1 and CDR2 are MNHEY and SVGAGI. CDR3 DNA sequence: TGTGCCAGCAGTTCGAACAGGGGGTTTGGAAACACCATATATTTT. The encoded protein is CASSSNRGFGNTIYF.

The chain links TRBV7-3 to TRBJ1-2, with 10 bases fitting TRBD1. Germline V gene sequence: CDR1 SGHTA, CDR2 FQGTGA. The junction had 5 bases not matched to a gene; V was cut back by 0 bases and J by 7 bases. The CDR3 covers 15 residues. Here the CDR3 DNA reads TGTGCCAGCAGCTTAACGGGGACAGGGGAAAGTGGCTACACCTTC. Translated, it gives CASSLTGTGESGYTF.

The sample holds a few counts of this clone. The chain combines TRBV27 with TRBJ2-2, with D tentatively TRBD1 (6 bases). Trimming took 7 bases from V and 1 from J, leaving 13 bases between them. The length of the CDR3 is 15 residues. Germline CDR1 is MNHEY and CDR2 is SMNVEV (reference sequence). CDR3 loop: CASNRGFGNTGELFF. As DNA, the CDR3 is TGTGCCAGCAATAGGGGGTTCGGGAACACCGGGGAGCTGTTTTTT.

The chain links TRBV19 to TRBJ2-5; 7 nucleotides line up with TRBD1. Germline V gene sequence: CDR1 LNHDA, CDR2 SQIVND (reference sequence). The CDR3 consists of 15 residues. Unmatched junction bases numbered 11, after V lost 10 bases and J lost 0 bases. CDR3 loop: CATRRSGGYQETQYF. DNA of the CDR3: TGTGCCACCCGTCGGTCAGGGGGATACCAAGAGACCCAGTACTTC. Supplemented by reference TRBV19 and TRBJ2-5, the full variable domain reads DGGITQSPKYLFRKEGQNVTLSCEQNLNHDAMYWYRQDPGQGLRLIYYSQIVNDFQKGDIAEGYSVSREKKESFPLTVTSAQKNPTAFYLCATRRSGGYQETQYFGPGTRLLVL.